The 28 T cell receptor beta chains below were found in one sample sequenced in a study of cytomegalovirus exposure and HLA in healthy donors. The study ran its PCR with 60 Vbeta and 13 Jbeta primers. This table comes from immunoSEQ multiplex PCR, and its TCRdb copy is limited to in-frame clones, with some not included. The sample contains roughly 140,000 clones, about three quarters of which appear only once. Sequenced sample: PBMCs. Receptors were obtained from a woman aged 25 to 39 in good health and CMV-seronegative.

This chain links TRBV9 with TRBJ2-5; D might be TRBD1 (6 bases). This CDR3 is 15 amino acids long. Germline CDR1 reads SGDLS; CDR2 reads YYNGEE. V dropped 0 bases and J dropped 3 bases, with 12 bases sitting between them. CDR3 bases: TGTGCCAGCAGCGTAGTGACAGGAGGAGAAGAGACCCAGTACTTC. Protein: CASSVVTGGEETQYF.

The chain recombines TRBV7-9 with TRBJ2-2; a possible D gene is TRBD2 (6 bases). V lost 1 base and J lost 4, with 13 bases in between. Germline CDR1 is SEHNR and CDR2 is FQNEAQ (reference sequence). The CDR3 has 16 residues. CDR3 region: CASSLVGGTRTGELFF. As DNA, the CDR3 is TGTGCCAGCAGCTTAGTTGGCGGGACCCGCACCGGGGAGCTGTTTTTT. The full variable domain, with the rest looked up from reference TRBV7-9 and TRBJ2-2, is DTGVSQNPRHKITKRGQNVTFRCDPISEHNRLYWYRQTLGQGPEFLTYFQNEAQLEKSRLLSDRFSAERPKGSFSTLEIQRTEQGDSAMYLCASSLVGGTRTGELFFGEGSRLTVL.

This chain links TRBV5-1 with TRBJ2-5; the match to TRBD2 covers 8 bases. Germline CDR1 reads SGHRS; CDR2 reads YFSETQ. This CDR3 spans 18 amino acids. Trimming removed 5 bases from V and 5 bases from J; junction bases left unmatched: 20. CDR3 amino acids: CASRRGGSWREAGETQYF. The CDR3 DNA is TGCGCCAGCAGGAGGGGGGGAAGTTGGCGGGAGGCAGGGGAGACCCAGTACTTC.

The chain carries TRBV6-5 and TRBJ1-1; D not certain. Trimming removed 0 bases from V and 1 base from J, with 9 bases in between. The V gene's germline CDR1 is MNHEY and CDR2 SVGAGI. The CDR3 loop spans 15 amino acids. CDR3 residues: CASSYSYRGNTEAFF. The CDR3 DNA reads TGTGCCAGCAGTTACTCGTATCGAGGGAACACTGAAGCTTTCTTT.

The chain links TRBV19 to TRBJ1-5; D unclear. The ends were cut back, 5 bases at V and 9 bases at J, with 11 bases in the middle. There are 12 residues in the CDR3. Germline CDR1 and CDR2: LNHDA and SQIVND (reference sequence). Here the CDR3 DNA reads TGTGCCAGTAGTCTGGCTCCCTGGCCCCAGCATTTT. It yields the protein CASSLAPWPQHF.

CDR3 sequence reads: CATTRDRVGDGYTF. CDR3 nucleotides: TGTGCCACTACCCGGGACAGGGTCGGCGATGGCTACACCTTC. The chain links TRBV6-1 to TRBJ1-2; 9 bases fit TRBD1. Germline V CDR1 and CDR2: MNHNS, SASEGT. The CDR3 runs 14 residues. The V and J ends lost 10 bases and 6 bases, in that order; junction bases with no gene match: 12.

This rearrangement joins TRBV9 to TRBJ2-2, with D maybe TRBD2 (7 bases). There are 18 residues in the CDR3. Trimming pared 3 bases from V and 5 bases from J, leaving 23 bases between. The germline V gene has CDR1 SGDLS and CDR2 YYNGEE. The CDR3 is CASSASLWPGGQTGELFF. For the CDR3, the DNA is TGTGCCAGCAGCGCATCCTTGTGGCCGGGGGGACAAACCGGGGAGCTGTTTTTT.

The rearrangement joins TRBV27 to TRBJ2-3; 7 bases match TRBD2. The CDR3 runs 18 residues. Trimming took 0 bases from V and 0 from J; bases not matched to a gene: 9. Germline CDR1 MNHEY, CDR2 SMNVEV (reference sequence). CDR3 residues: CASSLSPLAYSSTDTQYF. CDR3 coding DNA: TGTGCCAGCAGTTTATCTCCACTAGCGTACTCTAGCACAGATACGCAGTATTTT.

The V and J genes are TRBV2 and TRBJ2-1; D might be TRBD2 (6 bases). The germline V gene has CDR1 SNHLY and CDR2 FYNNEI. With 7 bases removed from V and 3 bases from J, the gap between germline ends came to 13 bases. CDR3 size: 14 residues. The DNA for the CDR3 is TGTGCCAGCATTGGGGAGGCCCGCTACAATGAGCAGTTCTTC. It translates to CASIGEARYNEQFF. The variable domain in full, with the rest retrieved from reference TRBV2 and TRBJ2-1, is EPEVTQTPSHQVTQMGQEVILRCVPISNHLYFYWYRQILGQKVEFLVSFYNNEISEKSEIFDDQFSVERPDGSNFTLKIRSTKLEDSAMYFCASIGEARYNEQFFGPGTRLTVL.

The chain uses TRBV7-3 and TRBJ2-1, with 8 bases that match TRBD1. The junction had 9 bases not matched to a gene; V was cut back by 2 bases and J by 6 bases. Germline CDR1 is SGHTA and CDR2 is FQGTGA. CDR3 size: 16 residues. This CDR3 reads CASSLGRQGPGNEQFF. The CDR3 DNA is TGTGCCAGCAGCTTAGGGAGACAGGGGCCCGGCAATGAGCAGTTCTTC.

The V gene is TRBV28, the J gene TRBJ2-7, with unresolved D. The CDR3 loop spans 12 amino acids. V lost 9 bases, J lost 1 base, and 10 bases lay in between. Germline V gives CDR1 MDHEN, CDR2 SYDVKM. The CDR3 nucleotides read TGTGCCAGAGCCGGGTTGTCCTACGAGCAGTACGTC. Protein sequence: CARAGLSYEQYV.

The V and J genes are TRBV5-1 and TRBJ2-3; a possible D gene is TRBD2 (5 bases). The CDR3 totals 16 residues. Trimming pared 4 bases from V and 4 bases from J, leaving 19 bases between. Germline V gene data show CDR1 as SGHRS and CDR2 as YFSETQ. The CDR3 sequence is CASSLKLQTNADTQYF. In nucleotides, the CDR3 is TGCGCCAGCAGCCTTAAACTCCAGACTAACGCAGATACGCAGTATTTT.

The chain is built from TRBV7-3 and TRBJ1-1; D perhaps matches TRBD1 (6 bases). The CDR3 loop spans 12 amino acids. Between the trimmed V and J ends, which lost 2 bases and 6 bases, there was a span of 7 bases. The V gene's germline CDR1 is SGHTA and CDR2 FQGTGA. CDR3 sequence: CASSLSGAEAFF. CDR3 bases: TGTGCCAGCAGCTTATCAGGGGCTGAAGCTTTCTTT.

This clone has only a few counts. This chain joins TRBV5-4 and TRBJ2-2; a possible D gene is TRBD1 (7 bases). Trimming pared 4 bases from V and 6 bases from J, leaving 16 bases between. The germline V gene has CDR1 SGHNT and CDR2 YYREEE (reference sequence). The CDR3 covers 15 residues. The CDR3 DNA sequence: TGTGCCAGCAGCCCGGGCGGGACAGAGGCCGGGGAGCTGTTTTTT. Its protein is CASSPGGTEAGELFF.

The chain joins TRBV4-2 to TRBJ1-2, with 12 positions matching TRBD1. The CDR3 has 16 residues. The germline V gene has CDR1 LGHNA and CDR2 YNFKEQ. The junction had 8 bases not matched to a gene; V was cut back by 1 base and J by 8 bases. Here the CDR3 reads CASSQVSGQGAQGYTF. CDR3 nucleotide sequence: TGTGCCAGCAGCCAAGTATCGGGACAGGGGGCGCAAGGCTACACCTTC.

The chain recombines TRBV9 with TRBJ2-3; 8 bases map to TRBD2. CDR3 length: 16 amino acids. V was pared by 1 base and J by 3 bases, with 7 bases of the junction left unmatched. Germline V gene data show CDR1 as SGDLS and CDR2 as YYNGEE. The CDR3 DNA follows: TGTGCCAGCAGCGTATGGCGGGAGGCGGGGACAGATACGCAGTATTTT. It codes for CASSVWREAGTDTQYF.

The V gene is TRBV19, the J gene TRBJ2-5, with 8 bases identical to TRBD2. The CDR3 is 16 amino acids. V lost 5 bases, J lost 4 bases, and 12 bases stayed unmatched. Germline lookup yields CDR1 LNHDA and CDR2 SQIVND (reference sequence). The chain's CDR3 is CASSLRTSPRRETQYF. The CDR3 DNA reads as TGTGCCAGTAGTCTACGGACTAGCCCTCGTCGAGAGACCCAGTACTTC.

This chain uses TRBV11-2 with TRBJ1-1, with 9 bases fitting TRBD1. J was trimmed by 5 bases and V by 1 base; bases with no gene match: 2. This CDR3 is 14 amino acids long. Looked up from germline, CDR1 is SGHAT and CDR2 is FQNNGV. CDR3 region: CASSLGTGVTEAFF. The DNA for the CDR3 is TGTGCCAGCAGCTTAGGGACAGGGGTTACTGAAGCTTTCTTT. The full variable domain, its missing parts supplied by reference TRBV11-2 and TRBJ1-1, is EAGVAQSPRYKIIEKRQSVAFWCNPISGHATLYWYQQILGQGPKLLIQFQNNGVVDDSQLPKDRFSAERLKGVDSTLKIQPAKLEDSAVYLCASSLGTGVTEAFFGQGTRLTVV.

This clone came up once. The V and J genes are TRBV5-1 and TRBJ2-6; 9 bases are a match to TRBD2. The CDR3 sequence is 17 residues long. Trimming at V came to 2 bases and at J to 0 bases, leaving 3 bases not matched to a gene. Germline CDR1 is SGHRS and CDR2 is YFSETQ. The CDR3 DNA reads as TGCGCCAGCAGCTTAAGCGGGGGGCACTCTGGGGCCAACGTCCTGACTTTC. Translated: CASSLSGGHSGANVLTF.

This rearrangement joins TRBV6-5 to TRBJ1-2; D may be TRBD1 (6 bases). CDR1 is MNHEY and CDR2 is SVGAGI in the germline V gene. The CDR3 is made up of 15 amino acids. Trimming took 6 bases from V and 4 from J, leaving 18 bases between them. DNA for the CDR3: TGTGCCAGCAGCCGTACAGGGAGGGGGGTCTATGGCTACACCTTC. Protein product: CASSRTGRGVYGYTF.

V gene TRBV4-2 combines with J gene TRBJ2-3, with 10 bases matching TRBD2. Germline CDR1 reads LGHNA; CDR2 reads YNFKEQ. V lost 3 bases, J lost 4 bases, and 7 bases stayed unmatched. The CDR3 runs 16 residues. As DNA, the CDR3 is TGTGCCAGCAGCCAGGGGTATAGCGGGGGGTCAGATACGCAGTATTTT. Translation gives CASSQGYSGGSDTQYF.

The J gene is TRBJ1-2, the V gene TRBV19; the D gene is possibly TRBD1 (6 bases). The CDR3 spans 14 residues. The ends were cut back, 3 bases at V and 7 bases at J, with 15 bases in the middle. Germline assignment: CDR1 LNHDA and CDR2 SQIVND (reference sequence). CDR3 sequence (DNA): TGTGCCAGTAGTATTCTAACAGGGAATTTTGGCTACACCTTC. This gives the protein CASSILTGNFGYTF. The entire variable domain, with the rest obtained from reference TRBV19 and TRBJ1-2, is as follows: DGGITQSPKYLFRKEGQNVTLSCEQNLNHDAMYWYRQDPGQGLRLIYYSQIVNDFQKGDIAEGYSVSREKKESFPLTVTSAQKNPTAFYLCASSILTGNFGYTFGSGTRLTVV.

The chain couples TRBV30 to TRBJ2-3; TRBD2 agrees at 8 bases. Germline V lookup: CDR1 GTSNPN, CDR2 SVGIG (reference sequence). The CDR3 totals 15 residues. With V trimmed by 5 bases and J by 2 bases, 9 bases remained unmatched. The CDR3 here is CAWGGWRGATDTQYF. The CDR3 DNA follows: TGTGCCTGGGGGGGGTGGCGGGGGGCCACAGATACGCAGTATTTT.

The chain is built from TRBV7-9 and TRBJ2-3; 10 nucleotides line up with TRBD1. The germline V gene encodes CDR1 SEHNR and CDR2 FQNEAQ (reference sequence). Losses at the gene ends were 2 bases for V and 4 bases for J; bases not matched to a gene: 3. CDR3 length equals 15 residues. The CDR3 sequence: CASSLTTGGPDTQYF. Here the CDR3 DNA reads TGTGCCAGCAGCTTAACGACAGGGGGCCCAGATACGCAGTATTTT.

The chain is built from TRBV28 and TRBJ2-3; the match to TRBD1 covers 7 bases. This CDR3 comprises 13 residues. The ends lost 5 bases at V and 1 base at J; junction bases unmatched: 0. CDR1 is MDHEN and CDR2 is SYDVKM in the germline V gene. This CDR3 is CASSTGGTDTQYF. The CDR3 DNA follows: TGTGCCAGCAGTACAGGGGGCACAGATACGCAGTATTTT.

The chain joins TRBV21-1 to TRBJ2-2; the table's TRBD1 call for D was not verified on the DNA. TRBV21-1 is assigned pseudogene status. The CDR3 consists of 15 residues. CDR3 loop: CASSRDSENTGELFF. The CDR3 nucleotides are TGTGCCAGCAGCAGGGACAGTGAGAACACCGGGGAGCTGTTTTTT.

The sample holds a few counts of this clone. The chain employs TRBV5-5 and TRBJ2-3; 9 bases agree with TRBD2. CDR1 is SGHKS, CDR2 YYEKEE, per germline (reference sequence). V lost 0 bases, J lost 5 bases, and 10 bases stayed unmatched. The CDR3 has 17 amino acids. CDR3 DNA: TGTGCCAGCAGCTTGGAGGCGGGGGGGCCCGGTTTAGATACGCAGTATTTT. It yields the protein CASSLEAGGPGLDTQYF.

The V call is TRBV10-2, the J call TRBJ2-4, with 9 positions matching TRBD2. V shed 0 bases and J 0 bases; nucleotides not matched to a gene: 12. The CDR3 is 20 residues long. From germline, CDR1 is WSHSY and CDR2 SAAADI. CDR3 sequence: CASSESTGAGGSIAKNIQYF. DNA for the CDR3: TGCGCCAGCAGTGAGTCGACGGGAGCGGGGGGCTCGATAGCCAAAAACATTCAGTACTTC.